The next 15 T cell receptor beta chains were all read from a single sample in a study of cytomegalovirus exposure and HLA in healthy donors. PCR primers comprised 60 Vbeta and 13 Jbeta primers. Assay used: immunoSEQ multiplex PCR; TCRdb lists only in-frame clones, some missing. The table shows 100,000 to 150,000 clones, with roughly 80% occurring only once. Sequencing was performed on PBMCs. The source of these receptors is a man aged 25 to 45 in good health and CMV-seropositive.

This clone was picked up a small number of times. CDR3 in amino acids: CASGTPGENTEAFF. The CDR3 DNA reads as TGTGCTAGTGGTACCCCCGGGGAGAACACTGAAGCTTTCTTT. V usage is TRBV12-5 and J usage is TRBJ1-1, with D uncertain. Trimming stripped 5 bases from V and 1 base from J, with 11 bases between. The CDR3 is 14 amino acids. Germline CDR1 LGHNT, CDR2 FRNRAP. Full variable domain (rest looked up from reference TRBV12-5 and TRBJ1-1): DARVTQTPRHKVTEMGQEVTMRCQPILGHNTVFWYRQTMMQGLELLAYFRNRAPLDDSGMPKDRFSAEMPDATLATLKIQPSEPRDSAVYFCASGTPGENTEAFFGQGTRLTVV.

The rearrangement links TRBV28 to TRBJ2-1; maybe TRBD2 (6 bases). The CDR3 is made up of 20 amino acids. The germline V gene encodes CDR1 MDHEN and CDR2 SYDVKM. V was shortened by 1 base and J by 0 bases, with 22 bases between the two germline ends. The CDR3 DNA reads as TGTGCCAGCAGTTTATCCCCACTTACCCCGGGGGTCAACTCCTACAATGAGCAGTTCTTC. This codes for CASSLSPLTPGVNSYNEQFF.

This clone was seen just once. V and J are TRBV2 and TRBJ2-5; D is uncertain. The CDR3 length is 12 residues. Germline CDR1 SNHLY, CDR2 FYNNEI. V was pared by 6 bases and J by 1 base, with 6 bases between. CDR3 bases: TGTGCCAGCAGCGGCGGCCAAGAGACCCAGTACTTC. It specifies CASSGGQETQYF.

The sample holds a few counts of this clone. Distinct nucleotide sequences in the sample also encode this CDR3. The rearrangement uses TRBV27 and TRBJ1-5; a possible D gene is TRBD1 (6 bases). V was clipped by 4 bases and J by 4 bases, with 11 bases between them. Germline V gene sequence: CDR1 MNHEY, CDR2 SMNVEV (reference sequence). CDR3 length: 14 residues. The CDR3 region is CASSSRGRNQPQHF. The CDR3, as DNA: TGTGCCAGCAGTTCCAGGGGAAGGAATCAGCCCCAGCATTTT.

The V and J genes are TRBV6-5 and TRBJ2-1, with TRBD2 identical over 10 bases. The CDR3 covers 13 residues. V lost 6 bases and J lost 9; bases outside the gene matches: 5. The germline gives CDR1 MNHEY, CDR2 SVGAGI. CDR3 loop: CASSLSSGSEQFF. CDR3 sequence (DNA): TGTGCCAGCAGCCTTTCTAGCGGGAGTGAGCAGTTCTTC.

The gene calls are TRBV11-2 and TRBJ2-3, with D maybe TRBD1 (6 bases). Germline V gives CDR1 SGHAT, CDR2 FQNNGV. Trimming removed 4 bases from V and 4 bases from J, with 15 bases in between. The CDR3 extends over 15 amino acids. The CDR3 region is CASSYGGQGPDTQYF. DNA for the CDR3: TGTGCCAGCAGCTATGGGGGCCAGGGCCCAGATACGCAGTATTTT. Using reference TRBV11-2 and TRBJ2-3 for the parts outside the CDR3, the full variable domain is EAGVAQSPRYKIIEKRQSVAFWCNPISGHATLYWYQQILGQGPKLLIQFQNNGVVDDSQLPKDRFSAERLKGVDSTLKIQPAKLEDSAVYLCASSYGGQGPDTQYFGPGTRLTVL.

The chain carries TRBV11-2 and TRBJ2-7; D ambiguous. The CDR3 consists of 11 residues. Germline lookup yields CDR1 SGHAT and CDR2 FQNNGV. Trimming took off 4 bases at V and 3 bases at J, with 4 bases between the two ends. CDR3 sequence (DNA): TGTGCCAGCAGCTCCCTCTACGAGCAGTACTTC. Translation: CASSSLYEQYF.

This sequence joins TRBV30 and TRBJ1-2, with 7 positions matching TRBD1. The CDR3 length is 16 residues. The V gene end was trimmed by 2 bases and the J gene end by 4 bases; junction bases not matched to a gene: 13. CDR1 is GTSNPN and CDR2 is SVGIG in the germline V gene (reference sequence). CDR3 DNA: TGTGCCTGGAGTCGTCTTGGGACAGAACAGATCTATGGCTACACCTTC. Protein product: CAWSRLGTEQIYGYTF.

The chain couples TRBV2 to TRBJ1-5, with 7 bases identical to TRBD1. The CDR3 is 15 residues long. V dropped 7 bases and J dropped 0; count of bases not matched to a gene: 6. Germline CDR1 SNHLY, CDR2 FYNNEI. The CDR3: CASTPRTGSNQPQHF. CDR3 in DNA: TGTGCCAGCACCCCCCGGACAGGTAGCAATCAGCCCCAGCATTTT.

The rearrangement links TRBV2 to TRBJ2-7, with D possibly matching TRBD1 (6 bases). The V end lost 10 bases, the J end lost 2 bases, and 9 bases lay between the germline ends. CDR1 SNHLY and CDR2 FYNNEI come from the germline V gene. The CDR3 extends over 11 amino acids. The CDR3 region is CATGVTYEQYF. The CDR3, as DNA: TGTGCCACAGGGGTAACCTACGAGCAGTACTTC.

V usage is TRBV7-9 and J usage is TRBJ1-2, with D maybe TRBD1 (5 bases). V dropped 5 bases and J dropped 8 bases, with 18 bases sitting between them. Germline-derived CDR1 and CDR2 are SEHNR and FQNEAQ (reference sequence). The CDR3 consists of 14 residues. The CDR3 DNA is TGTGCCAGCAGCCGCGGGACGGGAAGAGTGGGCTACACCTTC. Protein sequence: CASSRGTGRVGYTF.

V gene TRBV28 combines with J gene TRBJ2-3; TRBD1 might be the D (5 bases). The CDR3 is 12 amino acids. The germline CDR1 and CDR2 sequences are MDHEN and SYDVKM. The V end lost 11 bases, the J end lost 10 bases, and 19 bases lay between the germline ends. CDR3 sequence (DNA): TGTGCCTCAACCCATTGGGGCTCGTCGCAGTATTTT. Translated, it gives CASTHWGSSQYF.

This clone appeared a single time. CDR3 sequence reads: CATRVRDYAYEQYF. CDR3 bases: TGTGCCACCCGAGTACGGGACTATGCTTACGAGCAGTACTTC. V and J are TRBV28 and TRBJ2-7; 7 bases are shared with TRBD2. Trimming cost V 10 bases and J 4 bases; bases outside gene matches: 13. The germline gives CDR1 MDHEN, CDR2 SYDVKM. The CDR3 is 14 residues long.

DNA of the CDR3: TGTGCCAGCAGTCACGGGACAGGGGCCGAGCAGTACTTC. Translating it yields CASSHGTGAEQYF. The chain is built from TRBV6-5 and TRBJ2-7; 10 bases are shared with TRBD1. V was clipped by 5 bases and J by 6 bases; unmatched bases: 4. The germline V gene has CDR1 MNHEY and CDR2 SVGAGI. The CDR3 has 13 residues.

The J gene is TRBJ2-5, the V gene TRBV29-1, with D possibly TRBD2 on 5 matching bases. Germline loops: CDR1 SQVTM, CDR2 ANQGSEA. The CDR3 runs to 11 residues. CDR3: CSVGRRETQYF. The CDR3 nucleotides read TGCAGTGTGGGCCGGAGGGAGACCCAGTACTTC. The entire variable domain, with the rest obtained from reference TRBV29-1 and TRBJ2-5, is as follows: SAVISQKPSRDICQRGTSLTIQCQVDSQVTMMFWYRQQPGQSLTLIATANQGSEATYESGFVIDKFPISRPNLTFSTLTVSNMSPEDSSIYLCSVGRRETQYFGPGTRLLVL.